Listed below are T cell receptor beta chains from one sample, sequenced in a study of T cell changes during pregnancy in multiple sclerosis. The data were produced by immunoSEQ multiplex PCR, yet TCRdb's version contains in-frame clones alone and is incomplete. Counted here are some 40,000 clones, roughly 90% occurring once; the ten biggest clones make up roughly 4%. The sample in question was CD8+ T cells from peripheral blood mononuclear cells, obtained in the first trimester of pregnancy. Source of these receptors: a female donor with multiple sclerosis, enrolled in a pregnancy study. CDR3s include the opening cysteine and the closing phenylalanine or tryptophan. The order of the fields is V gene, clone size, D gene, J gene, CDR3 protein, CDR3 DNA. The D gene is left open where the match is weak. Clone size is stated in some rows and not others, as once, few, many or a class when expanded.

>TRBV4-2|NA|NA|TRBJ1-1
CASSQVRDTEAFF
TGTGCCAGCAGCCAAGTAAGAGACACTGAAGCTTTCTTT
>TRBV7-8|NA|TRBD1|TRBJ2-5
CASSLGTGQETQYF
TGTGCCAGCAGCTTAGGGACAGGCCAAGAGACCCAGTACTTC
>TRBV9|few|TRBD1|TRBJ1-5
CASSVTGGQPQHF
TGTGCCAGCAGCGTCACAGGGGGACAGCCCCAGCATTTT
>TRBV9|once|NA|TRBJ1-5
CASSVGVSNQPQHF
TGTGCCAGCAGCGTAGGAGTAAGCAATCAGCCCCAGCATTTT
>TRBV4-3|NA|TRBD1|TRBJ2-7
CASSEGTARAYEQYF
TGCGCCAGCAGCGAAGGGACAGCGAGGGCCTACGAGCAGTACTTC
>TRBV7-3|NA|NA|TRBJ1-4
CASSPGVGEKLFF
TGTGCCAGCAGCCCGGGTGTCGGAGAAAAACTGTTTTTT
>TRBV5-6|NA|NA|TRBJ2-7
CASSLLVRVYEQYF
TGTGCCAGCAGCTTGTTAGTACGGGTCTACGAGCAGTACTTC
>TRBV9|NA|TRBD1|TRBJ1-3
CASSVDRGGGNTIYF
TGTGCCAGCAGCGTTGACAGGGGAGGTGGAAACACCATATATTTT
>TRBV7-3|few|TRBD1|TRBJ2-1
CASSNRDRGNRNEQFF
TGTGCCAGCAGCAACCGGGACAGGGGAAATAGGAATGAGCAGTTCTTC
>TRBV7-9|few|TRBD1|TRBJ1-1
CASSFGTGDTEAFF
TGTGCCAGCAGCTTCGGGACAGGAGACACTGAAGCTTTCTTT
>TRBV5-8|NA|TRBD1|TRBJ1-1
CASSFWGQTNTEAFF
TGTGCCAGCAGCTTTTGGGGACAGACGAACACTGAAGCTTTCTTT
>TRBV2|NA|NA|TRBJ2-1
CARRDTSYNEQFF
TGTGCCAGGAGAGATACCTCCTACAATGAGCAGTTCTTC
>TRBV4-2|NA|NA|TRBJ1-1
CASSQSSGDNTEAFF
TGTGCCAGCAGCCAATCCTCAGGGGACAACACTGAAGCTTTCTTT
>TRBV18|NA|NA|TRBJ1-1
CASSSERDTEAFF
TGTGCCAGCTCATCAGAGCGGGACACTGAAGCTTTCTTT
>TRBV4-3|NA|TRBD2|TRBJ2-2
CASSHDKAGIGELFF
TGCGCCAGCAGCCACGATAAAGCGGGGATCGGGGAGCTGTTTTTT
>TRBV18|NA|NA|TRBJ1-3
CASSPPTGPGNTIYF
TGTGCCAGCTCACCACCGACAGGTCCTGGAAACACCATATATTTT
>TRBV6-1|NA|NA|TRBJ1-1
CASGGYNTEAFF
TGTGCCAGCGGAGGATACAACACTGAAGCTTTCTTT
>TRBV7-7|once|TRBD1|TRBJ2-3
CASSPRQGSTDTQYF
TGTGCCAGCAGCCCCAGACAGGGAAGCACAGATACGCAGTATTTT
>TRBV25-1|many|TRBD1|TRBJ2-1
CAIGTGDYNEQFF
TGTGCCATAGGGACAGGGGACTACAATGAGCAGTTCTTC
>TRBV2|NA|NA|TRBJ2-7
CASMGGDLYEQYF
TGTGCCAGCATGGGCGGGGACCTCTACGAGCAGTACTTC
>TRBV30|many|NA|TRBJ1-1
CAWGRGNTEAFF
TGTGCCTGGGGGAGGGGGAACACTGAAGCTTTCTTT
>TRBV29-1|NA|TRBD1|TRBJ1-2
CSVAGTGLLDGYTF
TGCAGCGTTGCCGGGACAGGGCTACTTGATGGCTACACCTTC
>TRBV29-1|NA|NA|TRBJ1-2
CSVTSGTNYGYTF
TGCAGCGTTACTTCCGGGACAAACTATGGCTACACCTTC
>TRBV6-1|NA|TRBD1|TRBJ2-2
CASSDHLGQGKTGELFF
TGTGCCAGCAGTGACCACCTGGGACAGGGGAAGACCGGGGAGCTGTTTTTT
>TRBV6-6|NA|NA|TRBJ1-2
CASSYGGSYGYTF
TGTGCCAGCAGTTACGGGGGGAGCTATGGCTACACCTTC
>TRBV15|NA|TRBD2|TRBJ2-6
CATLPGGVDGANVLTF
TGTGCCACGCTCCCGGGGGGAGTGGATGGGGCCAACGTCCTGACTTTC
>TRBV28|NA|NA|TRBJ1-2
CASSFPQDYGYTF
TGTGCCAGCAGTTTCCCCCAGGACTATGGCTACACCTTC
>TRBV7-3|NA|TRBD2|TRBJ2-3
CASSPPHAGGTDTQYF
TGTGCCAGCAGCCCCCCTCACGCGGGGGGCACAGATACGCAGTATTTT
>TRBV5-8|NA|NA|TRBJ2-1
CASSFPGYNEQFF
TGTGCCAGCAGCTTTCCAGGTTACAATGAGCAGTTCTTC
>TRBV7-3|NA|TRBD2|TRBJ2-1
CASSLMAGGSNEQFF
TGTGCCAGCAGCTTAATGGCGGGGGGGAGCAATGAGCAGTTCTTC
>TRBV5-1|NA|NA|TRBJ2-2
CASSLGTWTADTGELFF
TGCGCCAGCAGCTTGGGTACGTGGACAGCCGACACCGGGGAGCTGTTTTTT
>TRBV6-5|NA|TRBD1|TRBJ2-7
CASTLGTGGSYEQYF
TGTGCCAGCACTCTAGGGACAGGAGGCTCCTACGAGCAGTACTTC
>TRBV9|NA|NA|TRBJ2-2
CASSAAGQETTGELFF
TGTGCCAGCAGCGCAGCGGGACAGGAGACCACCGGGGAGCTGTTTTTT
>TRBV7-2|NA|TRBD1|TRBJ2-7
CASSFNRGSYEQYF
TGTGCCAGCAGCTTTAACAGGGGATCCTACGAGCAGTACTTC
>TRBV7-9|NA|NA|TRBJ1-1
CASSLATAPATEAFF
TGTGCCAGCAGCTTAGCGACAGCCCCAGCTACTGAAGCTTTCTTT
>TRBV9|NA|NA|TRBJ2-2
CASSGRAGQGNTGELFF
TGTGCCAGCAGCGGCCGCGCTGGTCAGGGCAACACCGGGGAGCTGTTTTTT
>TRBV7-9|few|NA|TRBJ1-2
CASSFATANYGYTF
TGTGCCAGCAGCTTCGCAACAGCTAACTATGGCTACACCTTC
>TRBV5-5|few|NA|TRBJ1-4
CASSPGGTNEKLFF
TGTGCCAGCTCGCCGGGTGGGACTAATGAAAAACTGTTTTTT
>TRBV7-6|NA|TRBD1|TRBJ1-4
CASSLAAETGGSGKLFF
TGTGCCAGCAGCTTAGCGGCGGAGACAGGGGGCAGCGGAAAACTGTTTTTT
>TRBV9|NA|NA|TRBJ1-1
CASSDGGGTEAFF
TGTGCCAGCAGCGACGGGGGGGGGACTGAAGCTTTCTTT
>TRBV6-5|few|NA|TRBJ1-1
CASSYSSPGVDTEAFF
TGTGCCAGCAGTTACTCGAGTCCGGGGGTGGACACTGAAGCTTTCTTT
>TRBV10-3|NA|NA|TRBJ1-2
CATDTGSDGYTF
TGTGCCACCGACACAGGGAGTGATGGCTACACCTTC
>TRBV7-9|NA|TRBD1|TRBJ1-2
CASSRDREGGYTF
TGTGCCAGCAGCCGGGACAGGGAAGGAGGCTACACCTTC
>TRBV2|NA|NA|TRBJ2-4
CASTVRGAAKNIQYF
TGTGCCAGCACAGTAAGGGGTGCGGCCAAAAACATTCAGTACTTC
>TRBV5-5|NA|TRBD2|TRBJ2-5
CASSLHAGLAQETQYF
TGTGCCAGCAGCTTGCATGCGGGACTAGCGCAAGAGACCCAGTACTTC
>TRBV4-1|NA|NA|TRBJ2-1
CASSPQGSYNEQFF
TGTGCCAGCAGCCCTCAGGGGTCCTACAATGAGCAGTTCTTC
>TRBV9|NA|TRBD1|TRBJ2-1
CASSGRDRGPLADYNEQFF
TGTGCCAGCAGCGGCCGGGACAGGGGGCCACTAGCGGACTACAATGAGCAGTTCTTC
>TRBV14|NA|NA|TRBJ1-1
CASSQEIATEAFF
TGTGCCAGCAGCCAAGAGATAGCTACTGAAGCTTTCTTT
>TRBV7-9|many|TRBD1|TRBJ1-2
CASNRQGVGYGYTF
TGTGCCAGCAACCGACAGGGGGTGGGCTATGGCTACACCTTC
>TRBV7-6|NA|TRBD1|TRBJ2-3
CASSMPLGQGIYTQYF
TGTGCCAGCAGCATGCCTTTGGGACAGGGGATATATACGCAGTATTTT
>TRBV5-6|NA|TRBD1|TRBJ1-1
CASSWDRVSFEAFF
TGTGCCAGCAGCTGGGACAGGGTTTCGTTTGAAGCTTTCTTT
>TRBV4-3|NA|NA|TRBJ1-2
CASSQDRFGVRGYTF
TGCGCCAGCAGCCAAGATCGGTTCGGGGTGAGAGGCTACACCTTC
>TRBV21-1|NA|NA|TRBJ1-6
CASSLGQGSFIGSYSYNSPLHF
TGTGCCAGCAGCCTCGGACAGGGGTCTTTTATTGGGTCATACTCCTATAATTCACCCCTCCACTTT
>TRBV9|NA|TRBD1|TRBJ1-4
CASSVGDSRIEKLFF
TGTGCCAGCAGCGTAGGGGACAGTCGAATAGAAAAACTGTTTTTT